This passage covers 9 T cell receptor beta chains from one sample sequenced in a study of blood T cell repertoires in COVID-19. Only in-frame clones appear in the TCRdb table, and some are missing; sequencing was by immunoSEQ multiplex PCR. The sample carries 250,000 to 300,000 clones, about nine tenths recorded once. Source material: peripheral blood. The receptors were gathered from a woman in her 30s with COVID-19, enrolled during active disease.

The chain is built from TRBV29-1 and TRBJ1-2, with TRBD1 matching over 10 bases. Trimming cost V 6 bases and J 3 bases; bases outside gene matches: 13. The germline gives CDR1 SQVTM, CDR2 ANQGSEA. The CDR3 covers 16 residues. CDR3 protein: CSVARSGQGGYYGYTF. As DNA, the CDR3 is TGCAGCGTGGCTCGGTCAGGACAGGGGGGTTACTATGGCTACACCTTC.

CDR3 sequence reads: CASSLGERGNNEQFF. The CDR3 coding sequence is TGTGCCAGCAGCTTGGGCGAGCGGGGGAACAATGAGCAGTTCTTC. The rearrangement joins TRBV5-4 to TRBJ2-1; TRBD2 agrees at 8 bases. The length of the CDR3 is 15 residues. Germline V gene sequence: CDR1 SGHNT, CDR2 YYREEE (reference sequence). The junction had 4 bases not matched to a gene; V was cut back by 0 bases and J by 5 bases. Looking up the rest from reference TRBV5-4 and TRBJ2-1 gives the full variable domain: ETGVTQSPTHLIKTRGQQVTLRCSSQSGHNTVSWYQQALGQGPQFIFQYYREEENGRGNFPPRFSGLQFPNYSSELNVNALELDDSALYLCASSLGERGNNEQFFGPGTRLTVL.

The chain recombines TRBV4-3 with TRBJ2-7, with TRBD2 matching over 8 bases. Unmatched junction bases numbered 12, after V lost 0 bases and J lost 5 bases. The CDR3 loop spans 17 amino acids. The V gene's germline CDR1 is LGHNA and CDR2 YSLEER. CDR3 loop: CASSQEAPGLEIHEQYF. CDR3 in DNA: TGCGCCAGCAGCCAAGAAGCCCCGGGACTAGAAATCCACGAGCAGTACTTC.

This clone has just one count. The J gene is TRBJ2-7, the V gene TRBV5-1; 11 bases fit TRBD2. V was pared by 0 bases and J by 5 bases, with 10 bases of the junction left unmatched. The germline gives CDR1 SGHRS, CDR2 YFSETQ. The CDR3 runs 17 residues. Here the CDR3 DNA reads TGCGCCAGCAGCTTGGGGGGAACTAGCGGGAGTGAGAACGAGCAGTACTTC. Translated, it gives CASSLGGTSGSENEQYF.

This chain joins TRBV11-2 and TRBJ2-3; 8 positions agree with TRBD2. This CDR3 is 13 amino acids long. Unmatched junction bases numbered 7, after V lost 5 bases and J lost 9 bases. The germline CDR1 and CDR2 sequences are SGHAT and FQNNGV. CDR3 coding DNA: TGTGCCAGCAGCCTCGGGATAGCGGGGACGCAGTATTTT. It encodes CASSLGIAGTQYF.

The chain employs TRBV5-6 and TRBJ1-5; D may be TRBD1 (6 bases). V gave up 4 bases and J gave up 7 bases, with 15 bases separating them. CDR1 and CDR2 (germline): SGHDT, YYEEEE. This CDR3 spans 14 amino acids. As DNA, the CDR3 is TGTGCCAGCAGCCTCTCAGGGGCGGTCCAGCCCCAGCATTTT. Translation: CASSLSGAVQPQHF.

This chain connects TRBV11-2 to TRBJ1-6; D gene ambiguous. The CDR3 is 15 amino acids. Germline-derived CDR1 and CDR2 are SGHAT and FQNNGV. The ends were cut back, 4 bases at V and 14 bases at J, with 21 bases in the middle. CDR3 sequence (DNA): TGTGCCAGCAGCTCATCACCTTCCACCCGAGTCACCCTCCACTTT. Translating gives CASSSSPSTRVTLHF.

The V and J genes are TRBV28 and TRBJ2-2; TRBD2 agrees at 9 bases. Germline CDR1 and CDR2: MDHEN and SYDVKM. With 8 bases clipped from V and 4 bases from J, the junction kept 8 bases outside the gene matches. This CDR3 comprises 15 residues. This CDR3 is CASRPGLALTGELFF. The CDR3 region has the DNA TGTGCCAGCCGTCCGGGACTAGCTCTCACCGGGGAGCTGTTTTTT.

The table lists this clone with a count of one. CDR3 sequence (DNA): TGTGCCAGCACTACTACAAGTCGAGGACATGTGTTTTTT. Encoded protein: CASTTTSRGHVFF. The V and J genes are TRBV6-5 and TRBJ1-4, with TRBD1 as a possible D gene (5 bases). Germline loops: CDR1 MNHEY, CDR2 SVGAGI. V lost 7 bases and J lost 15, with 21 bases in between. This CDR3 spans 13 amino acids.